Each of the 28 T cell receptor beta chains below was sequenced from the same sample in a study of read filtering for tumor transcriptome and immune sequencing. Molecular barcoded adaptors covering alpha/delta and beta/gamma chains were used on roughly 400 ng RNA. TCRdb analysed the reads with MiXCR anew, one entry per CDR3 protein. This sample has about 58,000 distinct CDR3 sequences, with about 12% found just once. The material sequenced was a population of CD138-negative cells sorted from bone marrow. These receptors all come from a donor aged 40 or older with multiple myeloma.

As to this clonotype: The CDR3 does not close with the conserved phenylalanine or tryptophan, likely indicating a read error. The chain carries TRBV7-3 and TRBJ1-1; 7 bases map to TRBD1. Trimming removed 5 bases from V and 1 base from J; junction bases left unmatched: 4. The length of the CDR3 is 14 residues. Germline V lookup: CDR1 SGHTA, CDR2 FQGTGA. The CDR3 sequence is CASSPGQSNTEAFC. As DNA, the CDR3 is TGTGCCAGCAGCCCGGGACAGTCGAACACTGAAGCTTTCTGT.

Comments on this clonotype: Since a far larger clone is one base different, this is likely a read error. CDR3 nucleotide sequence: TGCGCCAGCAGCCGGCCGGGCATAAAGGAAACTTTCTTT. Translation: CASSRPGIKETFF. V and J are TRBV5-1 and TRBJ1-6, with no clear D. The germline CDR1 and CDR2 sequences are SGHRS and YFSETQ. The CDR3 sequence is 13 residues long.

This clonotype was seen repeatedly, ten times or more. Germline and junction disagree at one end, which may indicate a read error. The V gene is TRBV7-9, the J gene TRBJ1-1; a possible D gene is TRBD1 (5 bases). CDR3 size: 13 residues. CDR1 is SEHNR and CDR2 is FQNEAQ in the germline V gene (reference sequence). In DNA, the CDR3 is TGTGCCAGCAGCGATTCAGGGAACCCTGAAGCTTTCTTT. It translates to CASSDSGNPEAFF.

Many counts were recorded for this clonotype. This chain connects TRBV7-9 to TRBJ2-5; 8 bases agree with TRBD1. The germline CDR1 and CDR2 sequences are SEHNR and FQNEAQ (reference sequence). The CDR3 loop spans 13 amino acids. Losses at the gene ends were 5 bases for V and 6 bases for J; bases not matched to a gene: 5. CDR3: CASSLWDRQTQYF. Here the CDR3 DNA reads TGTGCCAGCAGCCTATGGGACAGGCAGACCCAGTACTTC.

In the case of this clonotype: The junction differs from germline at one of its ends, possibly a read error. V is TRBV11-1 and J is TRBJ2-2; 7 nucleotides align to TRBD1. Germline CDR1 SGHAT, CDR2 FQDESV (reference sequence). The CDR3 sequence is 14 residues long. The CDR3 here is CASSFRGSTGELLF. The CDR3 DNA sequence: TGTGCCAGCAGCTTCAGGGGGTCGACCGGGGAGCTGCTTTTT.

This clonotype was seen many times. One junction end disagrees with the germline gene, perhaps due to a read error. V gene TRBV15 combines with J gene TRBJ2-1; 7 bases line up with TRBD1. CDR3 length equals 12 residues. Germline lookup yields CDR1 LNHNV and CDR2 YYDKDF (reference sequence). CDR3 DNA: TGTGCCACCAGCCGAGACAGGGATGAGCAGTTCTTC. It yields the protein CATSRDRDEQFF.

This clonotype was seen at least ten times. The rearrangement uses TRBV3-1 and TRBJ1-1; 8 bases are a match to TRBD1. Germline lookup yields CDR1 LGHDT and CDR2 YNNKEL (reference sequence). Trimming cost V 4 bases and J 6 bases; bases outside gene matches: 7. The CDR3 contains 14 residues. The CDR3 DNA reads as TGTGCCAGCAGCCGAGACAGGGGTCTCCCTGAAGCTTTCTTT. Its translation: CASSRDRGLPEAFF.

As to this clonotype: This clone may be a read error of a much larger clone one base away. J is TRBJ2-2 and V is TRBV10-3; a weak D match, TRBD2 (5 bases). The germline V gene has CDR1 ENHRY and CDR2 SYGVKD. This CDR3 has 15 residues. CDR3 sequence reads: CAISESSRRTGELLF. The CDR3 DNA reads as TGTGCCATCAGTGAGTCGTCCAGGAGGACCGGGGAGCTGCTTTTT.

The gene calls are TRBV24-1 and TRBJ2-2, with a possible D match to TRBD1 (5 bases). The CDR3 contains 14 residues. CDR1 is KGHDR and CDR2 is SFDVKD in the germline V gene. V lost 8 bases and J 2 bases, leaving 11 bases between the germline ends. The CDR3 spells CATTPGINTGELFF. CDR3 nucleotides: TGTGCCACCACTCCAGGGATAAACACCGGGGAGCTGTTTTTT.

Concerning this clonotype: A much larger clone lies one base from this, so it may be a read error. CDR3: CASSLRTIPSRSYEQYF. The CDR3 nucleotides are TGTGCCAGCAGCCTCCGGACTATCCCATCAAGGTCTTACGAGCAGTACTTC. The rearrangement joins TRBV3-1 to TRBJ2-7; a possible D gene is TRBD2 (6 bases). The CDR3 length is 17 residues. Per germline, CDR1 LGHDT and CDR2 YNNKEL (reference sequence). V was trimmed by 4 bases and J by 4 bases, leaving 23 bases between them.

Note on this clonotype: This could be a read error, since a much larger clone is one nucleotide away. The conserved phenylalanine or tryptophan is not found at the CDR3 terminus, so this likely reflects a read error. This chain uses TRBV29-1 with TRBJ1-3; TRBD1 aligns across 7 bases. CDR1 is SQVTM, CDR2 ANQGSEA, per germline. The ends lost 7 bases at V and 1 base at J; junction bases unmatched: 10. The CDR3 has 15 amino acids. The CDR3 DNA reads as TGCAGCGCCGGGGGCAGGGGGATATCTGGAAACACCATATATTAT. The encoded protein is CSAGGRGISGNTIYY.

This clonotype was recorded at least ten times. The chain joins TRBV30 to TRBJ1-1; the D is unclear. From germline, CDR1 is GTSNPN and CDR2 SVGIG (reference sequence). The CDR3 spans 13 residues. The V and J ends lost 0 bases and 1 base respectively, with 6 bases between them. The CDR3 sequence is CAWSVMGNTEAFF. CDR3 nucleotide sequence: TGTGCCTGGAGTGTTATGGGGAACACTGAAGCTTTCTTT.

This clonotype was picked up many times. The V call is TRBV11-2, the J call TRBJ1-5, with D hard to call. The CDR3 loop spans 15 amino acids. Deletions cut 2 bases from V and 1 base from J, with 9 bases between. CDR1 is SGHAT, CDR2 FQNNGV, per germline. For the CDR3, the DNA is TGTGCCAGCAGCTTAACGGTCATGAGCAATCAGCCCCAGCATTTT. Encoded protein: CASSLTVMSNQPQHF.

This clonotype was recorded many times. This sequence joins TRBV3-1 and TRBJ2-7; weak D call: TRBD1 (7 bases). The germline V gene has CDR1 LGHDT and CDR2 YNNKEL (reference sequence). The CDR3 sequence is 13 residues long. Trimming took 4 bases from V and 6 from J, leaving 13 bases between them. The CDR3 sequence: CASSRVEGAEQYF. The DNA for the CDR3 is TGTGCCAGCAGCCGGGTGGAGGGGGCCGAGCAGTACTTC.

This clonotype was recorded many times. CDR3 loop: CSADALTQGEQFF. DNA of the CDR3: TGCAGTGCAGACGCTCTTACCCAAGGGGAGCAGTTCTTC. The chain joins TRBV20-1 to TRBJ2-1; D is uncertain. This CDR3 has 13 residues. Per the germline V gene, CDR1 is DFQATT and CDR2 is SNEGSKA (reference sequence). Trimming cost V 6 bases and J 10 bases, with 19 bases left between them.

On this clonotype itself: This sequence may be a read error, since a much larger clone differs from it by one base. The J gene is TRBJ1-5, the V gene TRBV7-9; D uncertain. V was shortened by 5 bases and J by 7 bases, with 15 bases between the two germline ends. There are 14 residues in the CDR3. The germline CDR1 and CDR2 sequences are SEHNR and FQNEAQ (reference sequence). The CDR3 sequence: CASSPGKERQPQHF. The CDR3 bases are TGTGCCAGCAGCCCCGGGAAGGAAAGGCAGCCCCAGCATTTT.

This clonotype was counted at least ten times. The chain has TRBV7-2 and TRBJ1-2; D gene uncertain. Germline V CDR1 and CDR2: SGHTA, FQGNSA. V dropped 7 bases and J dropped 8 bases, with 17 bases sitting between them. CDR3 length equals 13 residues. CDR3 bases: TGTGCCAGCAACGAGCCCAATGGTCGGGGCTACACCTTC. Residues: CASNEPNGRGYTF.

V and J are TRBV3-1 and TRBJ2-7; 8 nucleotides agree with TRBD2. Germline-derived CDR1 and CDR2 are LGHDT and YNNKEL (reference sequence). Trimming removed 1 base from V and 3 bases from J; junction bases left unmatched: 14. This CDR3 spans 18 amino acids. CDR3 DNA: TGTGCCAGCAGCCAAGGTGTAGGTGGCGGGGGGACCGACTACGAGCAGTACTTC. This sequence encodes CASSQGVGGGGTDYEQYF.

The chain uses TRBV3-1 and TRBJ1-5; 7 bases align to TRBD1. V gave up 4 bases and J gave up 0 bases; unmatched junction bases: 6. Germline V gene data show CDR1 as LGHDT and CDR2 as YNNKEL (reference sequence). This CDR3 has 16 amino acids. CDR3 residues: CASSPQGIHSNQPQHF. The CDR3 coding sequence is TGTGCCAGCAGCCCACAGGGGATTCATAGCAATCAGCCCCAGCATTTT.

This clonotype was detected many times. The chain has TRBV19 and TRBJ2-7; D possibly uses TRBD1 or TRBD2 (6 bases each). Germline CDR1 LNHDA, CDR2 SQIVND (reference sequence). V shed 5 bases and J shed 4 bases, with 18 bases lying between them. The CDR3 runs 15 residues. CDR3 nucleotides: TGTGCCAGTAGTTTGGGGGGCGCAGAAGTTTACGAGCAGTACTTC. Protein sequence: CASSLGGAEVYEQYF.

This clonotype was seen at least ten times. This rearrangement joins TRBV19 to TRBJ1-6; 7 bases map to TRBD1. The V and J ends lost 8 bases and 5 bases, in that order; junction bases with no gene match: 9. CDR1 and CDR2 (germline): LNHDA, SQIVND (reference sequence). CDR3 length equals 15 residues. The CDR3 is CASRKDRTDNSPLHF. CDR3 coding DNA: TGTGCCAGTCGTAAGGACAGGACCGATAATTCACCCCTCCACTTT.

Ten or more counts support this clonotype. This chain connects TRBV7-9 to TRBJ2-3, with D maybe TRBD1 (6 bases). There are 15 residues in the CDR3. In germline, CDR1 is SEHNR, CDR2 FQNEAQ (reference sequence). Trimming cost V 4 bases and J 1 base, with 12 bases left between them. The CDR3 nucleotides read TGTGCCAGCAGCTCGACCAGGGGCGGCACAGATACGCAGTATTTT. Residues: CASSSTRGGTDTQYF.

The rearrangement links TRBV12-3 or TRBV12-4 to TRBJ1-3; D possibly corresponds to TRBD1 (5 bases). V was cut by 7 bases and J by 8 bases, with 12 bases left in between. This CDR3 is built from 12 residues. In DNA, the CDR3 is TGTGCCAGCACTACCGGGGCGGACACCATATATTTT. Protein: CASTTGADTIYF.

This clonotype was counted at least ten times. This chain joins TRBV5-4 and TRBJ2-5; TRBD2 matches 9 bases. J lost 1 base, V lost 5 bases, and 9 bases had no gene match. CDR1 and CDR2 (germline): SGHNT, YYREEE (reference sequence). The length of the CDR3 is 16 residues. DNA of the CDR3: TGTGCCAGCAGGAAGTCCGGCGGGGGGGCCCAAGAGACCCAGTACTTC. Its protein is CASRKSGGGAQETQYF.

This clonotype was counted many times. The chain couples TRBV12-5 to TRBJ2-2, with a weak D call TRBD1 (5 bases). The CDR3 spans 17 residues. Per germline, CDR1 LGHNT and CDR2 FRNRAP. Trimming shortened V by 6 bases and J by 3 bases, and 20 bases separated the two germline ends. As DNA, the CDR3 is TGTGCTAGTGGACAGGTCCTGACGTTTTGGGACACCGGGGAGCTGTTTTTT. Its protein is CASGQVLTFWDTGELFF.

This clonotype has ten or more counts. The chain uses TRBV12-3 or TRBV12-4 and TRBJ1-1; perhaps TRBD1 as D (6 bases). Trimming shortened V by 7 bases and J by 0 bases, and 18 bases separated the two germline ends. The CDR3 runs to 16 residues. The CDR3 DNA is TGTGCCAGCACTTTTCTGACAGGAATCTTGAACACTGAAGCTTTCTTT. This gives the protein CASTFLTGILNTEAFF.

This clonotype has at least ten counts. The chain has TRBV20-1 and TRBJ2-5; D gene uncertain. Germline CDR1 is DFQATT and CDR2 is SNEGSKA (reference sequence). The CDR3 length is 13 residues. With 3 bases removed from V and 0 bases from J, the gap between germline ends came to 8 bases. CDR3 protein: CSARAAYQETQYF. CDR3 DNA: TGCAGTGCTAGGGCGGCCTACCAAGAGACCCAGTACTTC.

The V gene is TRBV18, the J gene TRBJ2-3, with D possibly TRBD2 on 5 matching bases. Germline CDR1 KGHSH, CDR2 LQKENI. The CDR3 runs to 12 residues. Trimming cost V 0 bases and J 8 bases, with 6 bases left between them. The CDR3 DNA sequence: TGTGCCAGCTCACCACCTGAGGGTACGCAGTATTTT. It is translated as CASSPPEGTQYF.